This TCR beta chain was documented in a study of blood T cell repertoires in COVID-19. Turning to the study itself: Donors in the United States, Italy and Spain gave samples during acute or convalescent COVID-19. T cells, B-cell-depleted T cells, or PBMCs supplied cDNA or gDNA.

Per the original methods: Amplified reference gene primers provided the basis for estimating nucleated cell counts. The protocol was immunoSEQ multiplex PCR, while the TCRdb copy is restricted to in-frame clones and leaves out a portion. That table is the source of V, J and clone size, and D and trimming were worked out from the DNA. The repertoire consists of fewer than 70,000 clones, with approximately 83% occurring once and the leading ten covering about 2.9%. The TCR originated in an elderly man with acute or convalescent COVID-19. Material for sequencing was peripheral blood.

This CDR3 is CATQLAGGDEQYF. CDR3 nucleotides: TGTGCCACCCAACTAGCGGGAGGCGACGAGCAGTACTTC. The V and J genes are TRBV10-3 and TRBJ2-7; 12 nucleotides match TRBD2. The CDR3 contains 13 residues. J was trimmed by 5 bases and V by 10 bases; bases with no gene match: 6. Germline-derived CDR1 and CDR2 are ENHRY and SYGVKD.